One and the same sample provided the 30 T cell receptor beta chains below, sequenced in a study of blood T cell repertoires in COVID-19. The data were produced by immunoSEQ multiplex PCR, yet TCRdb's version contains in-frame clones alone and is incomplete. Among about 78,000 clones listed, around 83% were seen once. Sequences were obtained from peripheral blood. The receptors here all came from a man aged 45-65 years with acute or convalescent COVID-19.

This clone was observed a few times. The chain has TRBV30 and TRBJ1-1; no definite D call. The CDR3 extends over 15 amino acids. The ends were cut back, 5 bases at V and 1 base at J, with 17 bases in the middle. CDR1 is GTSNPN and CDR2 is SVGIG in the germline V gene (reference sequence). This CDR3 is CAWFPGGKRNTEAFF. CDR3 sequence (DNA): TGTGCCTGGTTTCCGGGTGGTAAGAGGAACACTGAAGCTTTCTTT.

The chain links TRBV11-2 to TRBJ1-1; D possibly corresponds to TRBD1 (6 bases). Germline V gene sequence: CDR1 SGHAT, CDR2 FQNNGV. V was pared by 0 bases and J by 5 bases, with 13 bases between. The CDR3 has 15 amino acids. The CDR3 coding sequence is TGTGCCAGCAGCTTAGATCGCCAGGGGTGGACTGAAGCTTTCTTT. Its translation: CASSLDRQGWTEAFF. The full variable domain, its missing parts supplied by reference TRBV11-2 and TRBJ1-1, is EAGVAQSPRYKIIEKRQSVAFWCNPISGHATLYWYQQILGQGPKLLIQFQNNGVVDDSQLPKDRFSAERLKGVDSTLKIQPAKLEDSAVYLCASSLDRQGWTEAFFGQGTRLTVV.

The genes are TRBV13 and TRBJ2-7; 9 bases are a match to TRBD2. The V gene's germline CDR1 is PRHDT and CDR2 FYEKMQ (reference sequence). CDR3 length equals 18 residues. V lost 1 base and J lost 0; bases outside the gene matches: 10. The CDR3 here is CASSLETQRGDSSYEQYF. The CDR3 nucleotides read TGTGCCAGCAGCTTAGAAACCCAGCGGGGGGACAGCTCCTACGAGCAGTACTTC.

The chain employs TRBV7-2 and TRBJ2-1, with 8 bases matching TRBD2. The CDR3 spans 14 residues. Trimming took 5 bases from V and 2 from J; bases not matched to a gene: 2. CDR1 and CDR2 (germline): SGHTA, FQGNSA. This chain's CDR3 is CASSDGGAYNEQFF. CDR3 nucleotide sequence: TGTGCCAGCAGCGACGGGGGGGCCTACAATGAGCAGTTCTTC.

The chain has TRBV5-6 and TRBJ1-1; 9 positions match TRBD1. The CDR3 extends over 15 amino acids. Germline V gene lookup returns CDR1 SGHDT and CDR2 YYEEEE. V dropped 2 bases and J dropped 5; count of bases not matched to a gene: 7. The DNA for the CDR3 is TGTGCCAGCAGCTTAGGGGACAGGGTTATGACTGAAGCTTTCTTT. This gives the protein CASSLGDRVMTEAFF.

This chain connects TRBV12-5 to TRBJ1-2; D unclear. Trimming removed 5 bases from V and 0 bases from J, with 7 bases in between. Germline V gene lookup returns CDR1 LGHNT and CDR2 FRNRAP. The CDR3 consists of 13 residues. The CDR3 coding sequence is TGTGCTAGTGGTATCAACACTAACTATGGCTACACCTTC. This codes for CASGINTNYGYTF.

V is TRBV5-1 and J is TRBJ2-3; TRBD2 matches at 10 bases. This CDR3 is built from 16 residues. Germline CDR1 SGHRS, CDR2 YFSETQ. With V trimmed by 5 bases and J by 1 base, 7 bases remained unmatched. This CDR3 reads CASSPLSGGGTDTQYF. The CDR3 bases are TGCGCCAGCAGTCCTCTCAGCGGGGGGGGCACAGATACGCAGTATTTT.

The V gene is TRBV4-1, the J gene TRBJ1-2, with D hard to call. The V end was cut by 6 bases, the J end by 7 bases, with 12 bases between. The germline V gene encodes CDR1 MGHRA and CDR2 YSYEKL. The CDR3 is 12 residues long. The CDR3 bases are TGCGCCAGCAGGAATGAGTGGAGTGGCTACACCTTC. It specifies CASRNEWSGYTF.

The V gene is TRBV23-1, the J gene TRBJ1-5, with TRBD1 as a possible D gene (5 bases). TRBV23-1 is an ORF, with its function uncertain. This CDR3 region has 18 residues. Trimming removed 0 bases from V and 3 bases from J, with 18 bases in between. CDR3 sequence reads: CASSQSVEGRGSNQPQHF. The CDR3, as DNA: TGCGCCAGCAGTCAATCGGTGGAGGGGCGCGGATCCAATCAGCCCCAGCATTTT.

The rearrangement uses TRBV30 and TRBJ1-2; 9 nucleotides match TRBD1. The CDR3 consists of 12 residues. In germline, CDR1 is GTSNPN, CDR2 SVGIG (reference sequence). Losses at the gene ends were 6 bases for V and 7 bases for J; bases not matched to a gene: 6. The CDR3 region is CACGRDRVGYTF. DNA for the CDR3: TGTGCCTGCGGAAGGGACAGGGTTGGCTACACCTTC.

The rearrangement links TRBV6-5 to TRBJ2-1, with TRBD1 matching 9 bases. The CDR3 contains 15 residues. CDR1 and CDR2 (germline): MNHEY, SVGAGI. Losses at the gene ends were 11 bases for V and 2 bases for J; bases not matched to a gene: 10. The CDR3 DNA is TGTGCCGCAACCCCGGGACAGGGCCCCTACAATGAGCAGTTCTTC. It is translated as CAATPGQGPYNEQFF.

The CDR3 protein is CAIRQGSQGGYTF. The CDR3 DNA is TGTGCCATCAGACAGGGATCCCAGGGTGGCTACACCTTC. V usage is TRBV10-3 and J usage is TRBJ1-2; D may be TRBD1 (6 bases). The CDR3 consists of 13 residues. The V gene lost 6 bases and the J gene lost 7 bases, with 15 bases spanning the gap. The germline V gene encodes CDR1 ENHRY and CDR2 SYGVKD.

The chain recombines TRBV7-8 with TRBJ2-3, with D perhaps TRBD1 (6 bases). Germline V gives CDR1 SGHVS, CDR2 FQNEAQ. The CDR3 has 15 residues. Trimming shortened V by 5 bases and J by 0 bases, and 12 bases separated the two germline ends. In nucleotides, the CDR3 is TGTGCCAGCAGCAGGGACACATTTAGCACAGATACGCAGTATTTT. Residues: CASSRDTFSTDTQYF.

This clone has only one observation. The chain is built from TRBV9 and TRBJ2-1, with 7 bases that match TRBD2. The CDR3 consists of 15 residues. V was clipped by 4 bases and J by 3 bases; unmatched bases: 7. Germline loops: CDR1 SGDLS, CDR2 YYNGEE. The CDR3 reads CASSPTGLRYNEQFF. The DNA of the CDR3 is TGTGCCAGCAGCCCCACGGGACTACGCTACAATGAGCAGTTCTTC.

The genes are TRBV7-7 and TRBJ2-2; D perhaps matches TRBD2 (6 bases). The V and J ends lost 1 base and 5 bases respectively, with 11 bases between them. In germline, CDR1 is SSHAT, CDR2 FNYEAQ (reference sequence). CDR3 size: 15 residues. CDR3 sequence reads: CASSLGGAGTGELFF. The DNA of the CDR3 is TGTGCCAGCAGCTTAGGGGGCGCGGGGACCGGGGAGCTGTTTTTT.

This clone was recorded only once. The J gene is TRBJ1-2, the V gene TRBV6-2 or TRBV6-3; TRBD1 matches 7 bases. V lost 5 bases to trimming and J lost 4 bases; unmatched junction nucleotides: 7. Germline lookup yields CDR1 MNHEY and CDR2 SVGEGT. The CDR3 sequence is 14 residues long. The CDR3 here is CASSLRQGPYGYTF. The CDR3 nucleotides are TGTGCCAGCAGTCTCCGACAGGGACCCTATGGCTACACCTTC.

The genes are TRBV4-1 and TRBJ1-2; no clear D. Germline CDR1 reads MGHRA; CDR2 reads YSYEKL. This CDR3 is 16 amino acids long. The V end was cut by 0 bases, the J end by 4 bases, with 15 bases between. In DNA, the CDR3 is TGCGCCAGCAGCCAAGATCGCGGGGATCCTTCCTATGGCTACACCTTC. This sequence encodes CASSQDRGDPSYGYTF.

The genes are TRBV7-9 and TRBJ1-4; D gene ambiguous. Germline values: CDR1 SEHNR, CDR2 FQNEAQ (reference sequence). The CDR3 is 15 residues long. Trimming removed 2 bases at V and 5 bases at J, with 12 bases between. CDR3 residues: CASSLQLAGNEKLFF. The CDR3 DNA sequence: TGTGCCAGCAGCTTACAGTTGGCGGGGAATGAAAAACTGTTTTTT.

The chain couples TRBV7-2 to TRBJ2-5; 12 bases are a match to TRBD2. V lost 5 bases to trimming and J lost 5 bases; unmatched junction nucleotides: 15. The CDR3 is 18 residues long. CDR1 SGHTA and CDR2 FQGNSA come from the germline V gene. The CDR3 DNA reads TGTGCCAGCAGCCCAACCATACTAGCGGGAGGAGTGGGGGAGACCCAGTACTTC. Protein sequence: CASSPTILAGGVGETQYF.

The CDR3 DNA is TGTGCCAGCAGCTTAAAGTACGCGTCAATTAATCAGCCCCAGCATTTT. It codes for CASSLKYASINQPQHF. The rearrangement links TRBV7-8 to TRBJ1-5, with unresolved D. CDR3 length: 16 residues. Germline CDR1 and CDR2: SGHVS and FQNEAQ. The V and J ends lost 2 bases and 4 bases respectively, with 15 bases between them.

The CDR3 DNA reads TGTGCCTGGGACAGGGGGCGCGGCACTGAAGCTTTCTTT. Its translation is CAWDRGRGTEAFF. This chain links TRBV30 with TRBJ1-1, with 10 bases aligning to TRBD1. After removal of 5 bases from V and 4 bases from J, the junction contained 4 bases not matched to a gene. CDR1 and CDR2 (germline): GTSNPN, SVGIG (reference sequence). CDR3 length equals 13 residues. Variable domain in full (rest from reference TRBV30 and TRBJ1-1): SQTIHQWPATLVQPVGSPLSLECTVEGTSNPNLYWYRQAAGRGLQLLFYSVGIGQISSEVPQNLSASRPQDRQFILSSKKLLLSDSGFYLCAWDRGRGTEAFFGQGTRLTVV.

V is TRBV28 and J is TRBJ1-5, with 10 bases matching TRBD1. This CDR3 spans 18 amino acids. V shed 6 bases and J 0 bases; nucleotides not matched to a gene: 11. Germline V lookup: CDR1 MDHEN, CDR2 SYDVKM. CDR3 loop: CASRSVGQGLYSNQPQHF. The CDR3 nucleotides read TGTGCCAGCAGGTCCGTGGGACAGGGGTTATATAGCAATCAGCCCCAGCATTTT.

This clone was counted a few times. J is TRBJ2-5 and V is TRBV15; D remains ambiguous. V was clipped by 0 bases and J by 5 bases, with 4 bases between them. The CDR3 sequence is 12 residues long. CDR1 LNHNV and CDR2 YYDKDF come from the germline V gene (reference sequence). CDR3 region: CATSRDSETQYF. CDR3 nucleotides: TGTGCCACCAGCAGAGATTCTGAGACCCAGTACTTC.

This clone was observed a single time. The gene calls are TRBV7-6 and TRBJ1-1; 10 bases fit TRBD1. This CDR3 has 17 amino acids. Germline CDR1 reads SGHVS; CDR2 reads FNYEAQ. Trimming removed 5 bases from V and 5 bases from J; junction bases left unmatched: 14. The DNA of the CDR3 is TGTGCCAGCAGCAATCCCGCCGGCGACAGGGGGCGGACTGAAGCTTTCTTT. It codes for CASSNPAGDRGRTEAFF.

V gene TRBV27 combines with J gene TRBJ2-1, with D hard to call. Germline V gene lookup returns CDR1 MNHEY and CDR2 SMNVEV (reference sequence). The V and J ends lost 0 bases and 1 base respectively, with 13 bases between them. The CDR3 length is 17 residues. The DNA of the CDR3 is TGTGCCAGCAGTTTATCGTTTCAGGTCAGGTCCTACAATGAGCAGTTCTTC. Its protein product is CASSLSFQVRSYNEQFF.

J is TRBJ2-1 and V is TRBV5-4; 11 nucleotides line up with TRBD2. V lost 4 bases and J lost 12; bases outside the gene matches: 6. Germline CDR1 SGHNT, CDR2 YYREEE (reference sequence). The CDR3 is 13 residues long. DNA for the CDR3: TGTGCCAGCAGCCGATTCCTAGCGGGGGGGCAGTTCTTC. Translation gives CASSRFLAGGQFF.

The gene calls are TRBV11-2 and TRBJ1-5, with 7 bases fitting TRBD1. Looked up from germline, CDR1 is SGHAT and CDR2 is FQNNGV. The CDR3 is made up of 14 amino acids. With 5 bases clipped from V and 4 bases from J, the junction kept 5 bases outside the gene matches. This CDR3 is CASSLTGRNQPQHF. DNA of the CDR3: TGTGCCAGCAGCCTGACAGGGAGGAATCAGCCCCAGCATTTT.

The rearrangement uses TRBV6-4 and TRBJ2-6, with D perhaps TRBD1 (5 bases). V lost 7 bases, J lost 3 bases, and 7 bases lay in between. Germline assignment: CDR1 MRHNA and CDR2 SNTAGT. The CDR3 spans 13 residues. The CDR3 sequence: CASKGDGANVLTF. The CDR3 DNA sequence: TGTGCCAGCAAAGGGGATGGGGCCAACGTCCTGACTTTC.

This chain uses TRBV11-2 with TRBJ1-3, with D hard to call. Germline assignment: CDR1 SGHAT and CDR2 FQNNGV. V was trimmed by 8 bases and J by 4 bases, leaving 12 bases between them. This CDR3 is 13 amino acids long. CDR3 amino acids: CASSLGSGNTIYF. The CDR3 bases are TGTGCCAGCTCGCTCGGGTCCGGAAACACCATATATTTT.

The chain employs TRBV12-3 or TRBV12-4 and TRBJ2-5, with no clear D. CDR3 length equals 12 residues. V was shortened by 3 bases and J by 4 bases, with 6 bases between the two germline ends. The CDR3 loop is CASSFDIETQYF. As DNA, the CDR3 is TGTGCCAGCAGTTTCGACATAGAGACCCAGTACTTC.